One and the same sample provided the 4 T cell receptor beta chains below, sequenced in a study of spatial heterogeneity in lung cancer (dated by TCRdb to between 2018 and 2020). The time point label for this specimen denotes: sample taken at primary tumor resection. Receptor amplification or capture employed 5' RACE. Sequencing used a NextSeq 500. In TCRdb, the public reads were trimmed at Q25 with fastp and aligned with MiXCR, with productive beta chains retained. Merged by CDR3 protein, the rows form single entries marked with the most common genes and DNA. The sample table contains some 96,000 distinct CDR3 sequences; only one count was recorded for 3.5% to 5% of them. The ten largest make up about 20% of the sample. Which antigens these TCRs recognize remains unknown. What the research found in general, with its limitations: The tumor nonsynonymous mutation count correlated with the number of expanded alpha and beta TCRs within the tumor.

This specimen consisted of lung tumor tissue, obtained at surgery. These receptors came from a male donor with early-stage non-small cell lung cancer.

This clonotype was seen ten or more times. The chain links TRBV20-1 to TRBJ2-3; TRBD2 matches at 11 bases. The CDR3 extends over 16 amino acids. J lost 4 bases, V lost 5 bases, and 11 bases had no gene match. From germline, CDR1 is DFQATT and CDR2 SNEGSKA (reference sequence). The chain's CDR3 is CSAFLLSGRAADTQYF. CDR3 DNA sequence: TGCAGTGCTTTCTTACTTAGCGGGAGGGCGGCAGATACGCAGTATTTT.

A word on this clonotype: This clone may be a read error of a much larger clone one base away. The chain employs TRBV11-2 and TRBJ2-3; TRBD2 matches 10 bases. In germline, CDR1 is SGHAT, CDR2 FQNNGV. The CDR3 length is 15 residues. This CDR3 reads CANSRSGRGTDTQYF. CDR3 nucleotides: TGTGCCAACAGCCGAAGCGGGAGGGGCACAGATACGCAGTATTTT. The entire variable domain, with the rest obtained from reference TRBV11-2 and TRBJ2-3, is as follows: EAGVAQSPRYKIIEKRQSVAFWCNPISGHATLYWYQQILGQGPKLLIQFQNNGVVDDSQLPKDRFSAERLKGVDSTLKIQPAKLEDSAVYLCANSRSGRGTDTQYFGPGTRLTVL.

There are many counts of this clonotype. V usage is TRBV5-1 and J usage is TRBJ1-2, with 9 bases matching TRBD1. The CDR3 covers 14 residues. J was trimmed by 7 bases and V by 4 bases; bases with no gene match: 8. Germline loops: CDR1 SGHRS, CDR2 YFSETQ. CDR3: CASSADRGRFGYTF. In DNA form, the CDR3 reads TGCGCCAGCAGCGCTGACAGGGGGAGATTTGGCTACACCTTC.

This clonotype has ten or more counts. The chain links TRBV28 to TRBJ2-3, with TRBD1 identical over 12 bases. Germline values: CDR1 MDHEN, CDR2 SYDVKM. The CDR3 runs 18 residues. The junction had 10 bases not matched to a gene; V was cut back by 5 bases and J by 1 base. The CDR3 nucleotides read TGTGCCAGCAGTCCCGCCGGGACAGGGGGCCAAGGCACAGATACGCAGTATTTT. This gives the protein CASSPAGTGGQGTDTQYF.